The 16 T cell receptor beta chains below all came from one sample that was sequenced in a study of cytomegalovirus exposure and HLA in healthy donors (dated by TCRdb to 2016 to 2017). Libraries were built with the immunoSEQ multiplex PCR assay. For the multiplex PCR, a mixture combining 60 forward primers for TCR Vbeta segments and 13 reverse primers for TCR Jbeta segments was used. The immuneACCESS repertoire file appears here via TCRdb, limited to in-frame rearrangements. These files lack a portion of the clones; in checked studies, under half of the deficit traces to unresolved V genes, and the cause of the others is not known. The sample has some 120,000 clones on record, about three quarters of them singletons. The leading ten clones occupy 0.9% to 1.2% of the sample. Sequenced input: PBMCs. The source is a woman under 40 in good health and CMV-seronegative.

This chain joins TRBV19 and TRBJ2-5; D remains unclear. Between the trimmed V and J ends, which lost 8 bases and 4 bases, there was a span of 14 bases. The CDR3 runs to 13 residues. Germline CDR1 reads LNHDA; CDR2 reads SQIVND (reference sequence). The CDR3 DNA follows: TGTGCCAGTCGCTCCGGTGGCGGAGAGACCCAGTACTTC. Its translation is CASRSGGGETQYF.

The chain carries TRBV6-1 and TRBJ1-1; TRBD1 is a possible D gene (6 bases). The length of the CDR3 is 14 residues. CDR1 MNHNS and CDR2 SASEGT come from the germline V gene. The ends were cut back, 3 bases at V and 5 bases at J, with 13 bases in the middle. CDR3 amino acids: CASSEQGLDTEAFF. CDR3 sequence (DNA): TGTGCCAGCAGTGAGCAGGGGTTGGATACTGAAGCTTTCTTT.

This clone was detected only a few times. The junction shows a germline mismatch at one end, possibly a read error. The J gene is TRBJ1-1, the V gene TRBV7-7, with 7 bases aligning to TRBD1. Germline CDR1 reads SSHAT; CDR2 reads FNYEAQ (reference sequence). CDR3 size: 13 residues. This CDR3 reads CASSRDRNTEAFF. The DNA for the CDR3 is TGTGCTAGCAGCCGGGACAGAAACACTGAAGCTTTCTTT.

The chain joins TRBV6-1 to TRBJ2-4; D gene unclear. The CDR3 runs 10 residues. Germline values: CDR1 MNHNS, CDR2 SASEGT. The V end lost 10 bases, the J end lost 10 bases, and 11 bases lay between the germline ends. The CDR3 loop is CANRCTIQYF. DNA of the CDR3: TGTGCCAACCGTTGTACAATTCAGTACTTC.

The CDR3 sequence is CASSLVAGAGYGYTF. The CDR3 bases are TGTGCCAGCAGCTTGGTGGCAGGGGCGGGCTATGGCTACACCTTC. The chain is built from TRBV5-5 and TRBJ1-2; a possible D gene is TRBD1 (6 bases). V was trimmed by 0 bases and J by 4 bases, leaving 13 bases between them. CDR1 and CDR2 from the germline V gene are SGHKS and YYEKEE (reference sequence). The CDR3 sequence is 15 residues long.

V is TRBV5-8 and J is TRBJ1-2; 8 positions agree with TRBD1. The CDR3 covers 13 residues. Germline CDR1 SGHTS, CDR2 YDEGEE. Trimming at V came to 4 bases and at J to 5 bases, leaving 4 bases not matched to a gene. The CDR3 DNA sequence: TGTGCCAGCAGCCGGGACAGGCGTTATGGCTACACCTTC. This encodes CASSRDRRYGYTF.

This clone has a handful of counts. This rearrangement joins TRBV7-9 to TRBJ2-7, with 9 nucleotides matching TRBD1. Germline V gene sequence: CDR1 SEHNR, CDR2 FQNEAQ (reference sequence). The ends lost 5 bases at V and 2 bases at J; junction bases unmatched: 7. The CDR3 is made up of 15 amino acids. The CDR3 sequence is CASSGRDRVAYEQYF. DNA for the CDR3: TGTGCCAGCAGCGGCCGGGACAGGGTCGCCTACGAGCAGTACTTC. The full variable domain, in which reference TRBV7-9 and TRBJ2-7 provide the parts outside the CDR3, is DTGVSQNPRHKITKRGQNVTFRCDPISEHNRLYWYRQTLGQGPEFLTYFQNEAQLEKSRLLSDRFSAERPKGSFSTLEIQRTEQGDSAMYLCASSGRDRVAYEQYFGPGTRLTVT.

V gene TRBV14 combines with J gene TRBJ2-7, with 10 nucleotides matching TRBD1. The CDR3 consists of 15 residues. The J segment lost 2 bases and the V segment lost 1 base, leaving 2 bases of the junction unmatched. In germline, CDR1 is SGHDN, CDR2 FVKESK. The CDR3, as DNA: TGTGCCAGCAGCCAAGGGACAGGGGGTCCCTACGAGCAGTACTTC. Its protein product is CASSQGTGGPYEQYF.

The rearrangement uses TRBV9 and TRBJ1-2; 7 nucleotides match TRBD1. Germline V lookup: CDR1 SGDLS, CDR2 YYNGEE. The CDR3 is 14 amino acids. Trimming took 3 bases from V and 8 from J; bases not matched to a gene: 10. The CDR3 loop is CASSAYQGEGGYTF. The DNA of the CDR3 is TGTGCCAGCAGCGCCTACCAGGGGGAAGGAGGCTACACCTTC. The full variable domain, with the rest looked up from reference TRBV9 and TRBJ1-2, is DSGVTQTPKHLITATGQRVTLRCSPRSGDLSVYWYQQSLDQGLQFLIQYYNGEERAKGNILERFSAQQFPDLHSELNLSSLELGDSALYFCASSAYQGEGGYTFGSGTRLTVV.

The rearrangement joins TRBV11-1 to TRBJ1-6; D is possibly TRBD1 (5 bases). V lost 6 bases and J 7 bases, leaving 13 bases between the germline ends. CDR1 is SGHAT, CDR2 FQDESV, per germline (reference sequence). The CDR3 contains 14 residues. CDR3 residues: CASSLTVHNSPLHF. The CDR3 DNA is TGTGCCAGCAGTTTGACAGTCCACAATTCACCCCTCCACTTT.

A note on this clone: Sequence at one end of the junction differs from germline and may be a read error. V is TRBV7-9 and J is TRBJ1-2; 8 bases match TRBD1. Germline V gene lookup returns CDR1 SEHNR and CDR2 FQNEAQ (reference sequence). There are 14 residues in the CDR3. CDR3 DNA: TGTGCCAGCAGCCTAGTTACAGGGGGTCCGGTTTTTGCCTTC. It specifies CASSLVTGGPVFAF.

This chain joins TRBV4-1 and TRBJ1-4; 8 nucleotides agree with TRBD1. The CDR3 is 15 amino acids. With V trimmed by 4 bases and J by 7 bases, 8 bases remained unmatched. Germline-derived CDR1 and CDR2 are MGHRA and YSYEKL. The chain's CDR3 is CASSPDRGGGEKLFF. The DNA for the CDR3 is TGCGCCAGCAGCCCTGACAGGGGAGGGGGTGAAAAACTGTTTTTT.

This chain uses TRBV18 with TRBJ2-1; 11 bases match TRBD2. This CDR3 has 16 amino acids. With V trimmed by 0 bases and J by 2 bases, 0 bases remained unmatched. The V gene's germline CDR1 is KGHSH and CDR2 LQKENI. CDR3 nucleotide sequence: TGTGCCAGCTCACCACCTAGCGGGAGGGCCTACAATGAGCAGTTCTTC. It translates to CASSPPSGRAYNEQFF. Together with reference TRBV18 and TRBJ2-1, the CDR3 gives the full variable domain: NAGVMQNPRHLVRRRGQEARLRCSPMKGHSHVYWYRQLPEEGLKFMVYLQKENIIDESGMPKERFSAEFPKEGPSILRIQQVVRGDSAAYFCASSPPSGRAYNEQFFGPGTRLTVL.

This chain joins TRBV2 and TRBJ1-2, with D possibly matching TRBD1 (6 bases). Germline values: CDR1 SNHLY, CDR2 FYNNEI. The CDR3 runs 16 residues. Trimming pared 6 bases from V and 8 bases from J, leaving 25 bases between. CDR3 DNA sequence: TGTGCCAGCAGGGAACCCGCCACAGGGACGGTAAAAGGCTACACCTTC. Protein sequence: CASREPATGTVKGYTF. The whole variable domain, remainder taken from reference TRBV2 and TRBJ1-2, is EPEVTQTPSHQVTQMGQEVILRCVPISNHLYFYWYRQILGQKVEFLVSFYNNEISEKSEIFDDQFSVERPDGSNFTLKIRSTKLEDSAMYFCASREPATGTVKGYTFGSGTRLTVV.

CDR3 coding DNA: TGTGCCAGCAGCGTTGACAGCTTAAACTATGGCTACACCTTC. Its protein product is CASSVDSLNYGYTF. The gene calls are TRBV9 and TRBJ1-2; the D gene is possibly TRBD1 (5 bases). The CDR3 runs 14 residues. The V end was cut by 2 bases, the J end by 2 bases, with 10 bases between. The germline V gene has CDR1 SGDLS and CDR2 YYNGEE.

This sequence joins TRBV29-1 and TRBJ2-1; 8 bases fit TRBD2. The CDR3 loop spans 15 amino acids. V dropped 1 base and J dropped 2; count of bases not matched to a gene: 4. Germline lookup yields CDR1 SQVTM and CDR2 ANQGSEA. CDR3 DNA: TGCAGCGTTGAAGCAGTTAGCGGGACCTACAATGAGCAGTTCTTC. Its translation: CSVEAVSGTYNEQFF.